This TCR beta chain was obtained from a study of shared clonotypes between healthy human individuals. The assay ran at deep level. Unsorted PBMC DNA went through sequencing on ten immunoSEQ deep assay plates. In the authors' workflow: With immunoSEQ giving junction-only sequences and no quality scores, filtering differed. The repertoire was sequenced with immunoSEQ multiplex PCR; TCRdb's copy has only in-frame clones and lacks some. The V and J calls and clone size are taken from that table; D and trimming were inferred from the DNA. The top ten hold 12% of the sample, which has about half a million clones, 60% to 80% seen once. Approximately 81 million PBMCs went into genomic DNA for unsorted samples. Sequencing input: PBMCs. This receptor was obtained from a woman aged 35 to 49 in good health. Some clones in this sample may be carry-over from other donors' samples.

CDR3 amino acids: CASSRMPGQGMYEQYF. The CDR3 coding sequence is TGTGCCAGCAGCCGCATGCCGGGACAGGGAATGTACGAGCAGTACTTC. V gene TRBV11-1 combines with J gene TRBJ2-7; 9 bases are a match to TRBD1. J gave up 4 bases and V 5 bases, and 12 bases lay outside the gene matches. Per the germline V gene, CDR1 is SGHAT and CDR2 is FQDESV (reference sequence). This CDR3 has 16 amino acids.